This T cell receptor (beta chain) was found in a study of T cells after posttransplantation cyclophosphamide. About this clone itself: Its antigen remains unknown.

This CDR3 region has 15 residues. CDR1 and CDR2 (germline): SGHTA, FQGNSA. After removal of 5 bases from V and 0 bases from J, the junction contained 4 bases not matched to a gene. Whole-study findings and limits: TRB clonality was highly associated with recipient CMV seropositivity and reactivation.

TCRdb's table, derived via immunoSEQ multiplex PCR, lists solely in-frame clones and lacks some. The data hold approximately 50,000 clones, with around 94% observed a single time. This TCR was sampled from a woman in her twenties or thirties in good health and a related stem cell transplant donor. The chain is built from TRBV7-2 and TRBJ2-1, with 7 positions matching TRBD1. What was sequenced was PBMCs. The CDR3 sequence is CASSREGASYNEQFF. The CDR3 region has the DNA TGTGCCAGCAGCCGAGAGGGGGCCTCCTACAATGAGCAGTTCTTC.